The clone carrying this T cell receptor (beta chain) was observed a few times. The study ran its PCR with 60 Vbeta and 13 Jbeta primers. The assay was immunoSEQ multiplex PCR, and TCRdb's table has in-frame clones only and misses some. The sample holds around 160,000 clones, approximately 67% seen once. The CDR3 sequence is 15 residues long. Germline assignment: CDR1 GTSNPN and CDR2 SVGIG (reference sequence). The V segment lost 4 bases and the J segment 4 bases; nucleotides outside the gene matches: 10. The data originate from a study of cytomegalovirus exposure and HLA in healthy donors. The chain joins TRBV30 to TRBJ1-2, with TRBD1 matching 9 bases. Sequenced sample: PBMCs. This receptor was taken from a woman under 30 in good health and CMV-seropositive. Here the CDR3 reads CAWNRDRVILYGYTF. The CDR3 DNA follows: TGTGCCTGGAACCGGGACAGGGTAATCCTCTATGGCTACACCTTC. The full variable domain, completed using reference TRBV30 and TRBJ1-2, is SQTIHQWPATLVQPVGSPLSLECTVEGTSNPNLYWYRQAAGRGLQLLFYSVGIGQISSEVPQNLSASRPQDRQFILSSKKLLLSDSGFYLCAWNRDRVILYGYTFGSGTRLTVV.